The 23 T cell receptor beta chains below were found in one sample sequenced in a study of PD-1 blockade in classical Hodgkin lymphoma. All patients relapsed after autologous stem cell transplantation, and brentuximab vedotin exposure varied. The data were produced by immunoSEQ multiplex PCR, yet TCRdb's version contains in-frame clones alone and is incomplete. In the table there are 30,000 to 40,000 clones, roughly 80% of which are singletons. The starting material was peripheral blood mononuclear cells (PBMCs), obtained at baseline. The source is a human donor with classical Hodgkin lymphoma.

V gene TRBV2 combines with J gene TRBJ1-4, with TRBD1 as a possible D gene (6 bases). Trimming removed 7 bases from V and 5 bases from J, with 11 bases in between. CDR3 size: 13 residues. Per the germline V gene, CDR1 is SNHLY and CDR2 is FYNNEI. CDR3 loop: CASKGGENEKLFF. DNA for the CDR3: TGTGCCAGCAAGGGGGGCGAAAATGAAAAACTGTTTTTT.

This rearrangement joins TRBV23-1 to TRBJ2-3; TRBD1 matches 9 bases. TRBV23-1 is treated as an ORF (open reading frame) with a function not yet certain. The CDR3 loop spans 19 amino acids. After removal of 2 bases from V and 1 base from J, the junction contained 13 bases not matched to a gene. The CDR3 protein is CASSQPPGQGWCGTDTQYF. CDR3 DNA: TGCGCCAGCAGTCAACCTCCGGGACAGGGTTGGTGTGGCACAGATACGCAGTATTTT.

This chain links TRBV4-2 with TRBJ2-3; 8 bases are a match to TRBD2. Germline V gives CDR1 LGHNA, CDR2 YNFKEQ. The CDR3 covers 14 residues. The J segment lost 4 bases and the V segment lost 3 bases, leaving 3 bases of the junction unmatched. CDR3 in amino acids: CASSQSGGADTQYF. In nucleotides, the CDR3 is TGTGCCAGCAGCCAGAGCGGGGGAGCAGATACGCAGTATTTT.

The CDR3 loop reads CASSLQGGLPYGYTF. CDR3 DNA: TGTGCCAGCAGCTTACAGGGGGGACTACCCTATGGCTACACCTTC. The J gene is TRBJ1-2, the V gene TRBV7-9, with 7 bases aligning to TRBD1. CDR1 SEHNR and CDR2 FQNEAQ come from the germline V gene (reference sequence). The CDR3 is 15 residues long. The V segment lost 2 bases and the J segment 4 bases; nucleotides outside the gene matches: 7.

V is TRBV5-4 and J is TRBJ2-7; no clear D gene. Germline CDR1 and CDR2: SGHNT and YYREEE (reference sequence). Deletions cut 2 bases from V and 2 bases from J, with 11 bases between. The CDR3 has 14 amino acids. The CDR3 protein is CASSFVPLAYEQYF. The CDR3 DNA reads as TGTGCCAGCAGCTTTGTCCCCCTAGCCTACGAGCAGTACTTC.

This clone was found a few times. The chain recombines TRBV7-2 with TRBJ2-2, with no clear D. Trimming took off 4 bases at V and 5 bases at J, with 8 bases between the two ends. Germline CDR1 is SGHTA and CDR2 is FQGNSA. The CDR3 has 13 amino acids. CDR3 region: CASSYDWTGELFF. CDR3 nucleotide sequence: TGTGCCAGCAGCTATGATTGGACCGGGGAGCTGTTTTTT. The full variable domain, rest sourced from reference TRBV7-2 and TRBJ2-2, is GAGVSQSPSNKVTEKGKDVELRCDPISGHTALYWYRQSLGQGLEFLIYFQGNSAPDKSGLPSDRFSAERTGGSVSTLTIQRTQQEDSAVYLCASSYDWTGELFFGEGSRLTVL.

The chain recombines TRBV19 with TRBJ1-5; D unclear. The CDR3 has 17 amino acids. Trimming left V 3 bases short and J 2 bases short, with 17 bases between. Germline lookup yields CDR1 LNHDA and CDR2 SQIVND (reference sequence). Written as DNA, the CDR3 is TGTGCCAGTAGTATTCGGGTGGTTGAAGGTGGCAATCAGCCCCAGCATTTT. Translating gives CASSIRVVEGGNQPQHF.

The genes are TRBV11-2 and TRBJ1-2, with a tentative D call TRBD1 (6 bases). The CDR3 runs to 13 residues. Looked up from germline, CDR1 is SGHAT and CDR2 is FQNNGV. Trimming took off 5 bases at V and 2 bases at J, with 9 bases between the two ends. The CDR3 loop reads CASSEDRNYGYTF. The CDR3 DNA sequence: TGTGCCAGCAGCGAAGACAGGAACTATGGCTACACCTTC.

This clone was observed a few times. The chain joins TRBV6-5 to TRBJ1-1; D ambiguous. The length of the CDR3 is 11 residues. Between the trimmed V and J ends, which lost 6 bases and 5 bases, there was a span of 7 bases. Germline V gene data show CDR1 as MNHEY and CDR2 as SVGAGI. CDR3 in DNA: TGTGCCAGCAGGGACCATACTGAAGCTTTCTTT. The encoded protein is CASRDHTEAFF.

The DNA of the CDR3 is TGTGCCACCAGCAGAGACCGAAGACAGTCCGCAACTAATGAAAAACTGTTTTTT. It is translated as CATSRDRRQSATNEKLFF. The chain combines TRBV15 with TRBJ1-4; weak D call: TRBD1 (5 bases). Germline V gives CDR1 LNHNV, CDR2 YYDKDF (reference sequence). V lost 0 bases, J lost 0 bases, and 14 bases lay in between. The CDR3 extends over 18 amino acids.

The V call is TRBV7-7, the J call TRBJ1-3; unclear D gene. Per germline, CDR1 SSHAT and CDR2 FNYEAQ (reference sequence). This CDR3 comprises 13 residues. CDR3 sequence (DNA): TGTGCTAGCGGATCCAGCTCTGGAAACACCATATATTTT. It is translated as CASGSSSGNTIYF.

The table lists this clone with a few counts. The V and J genes are TRBV7-9 and TRBJ2-7, with D possibly called TRBD1 or TRBD2 (6 bases each). Deletions cut 1 base from V and 2 bases from J, with 24 bases between. Germline values: CDR1 SEHNR, CDR2 FQNEAQ (reference sequence). CDR3 length: 19 residues. The CDR3 is CASSLGPGGPTGTAYEQYF. CDR3 DNA sequence: TGTGCCAGCAGCTTAGGCCCTGGAGGGCCGACAGGAACCGCCTACGAGCAGTACTTC.

This clone was detected a few times. V is TRBV30 and J is TRBJ1-3; a possible D gene is TRBD1 (6 bases). Germline V gene data show CDR1 as GTSNPN and CDR2 as SVGIG (reference sequence). CDR3 length equals 14 residues. Trimming left V 2 bases short and J 7 bases short, with 15 bases between. CDR3 in amino acids: CAWSSLGGRNTIYF. The CDR3 DNA reads TGTGCCTGGAGTTCCCTTGGGGGGCGTAACACCATATATTTT.

As for this clone: Additional DNA sequences in this sample encode the identical CDR3. The J gene is TRBJ2-5, the V gene TRBV18, with D unclear. Trimming left V 2 bases short and J 1 base short, with 8 bases between. The CDR3 has 14 amino acids. The germline V gene has CDR1 KGHSH and CDR2 LQKENI. In DNA, the CDR3 is TGTGCCAGCTCACCAGGGCGGACCCAAGAGACCCAGTACTTC. Translated: CASSPGRTQETQYF.

The chain uses TRBV5-1 and TRBJ1-4; possibly TRBD1 for D (6 bases). V was cut by 0 bases and J by 8 bases, with 11 bases left in between. Germline CDR1 and CDR2: SGHRS and YFSETQ. This CDR3 has 14 amino acids. The DNA for the CDR3 is TGCGCCAGCAGCTTGGCAGGGGACGGCGAAAAACTGTTTTTT. This encodes CASSLAGDGEKLFF.

The rearrangement links TRBV4-2 to TRBJ2-2, with TRBD2 matching over 15 bases. The V gene end was trimmed by 3 bases and the J gene end by 7 bases; junction bases not matched to a gene: 3. The length of the CDR3 is 16 residues. Germline V lookup: CDR1 LGHNA, CDR2 YNFKEQ. The CDR3 is CASSQGLAGGGGELFF. DNA of the CDR3: TGTGCCAGCAGCCAGGGACTAGCGGGGGGTGGCGGGGAGCTGTTTTTT.

This clone has just one count. The chain is built from TRBV5-1 and TRBJ1-1; possibly TRBD1 for D (5 bases). The germline V and J ends were trimmed by 2 bases and 6 bases, with 17 bases remaining between them. CDR1 and CDR2 (germline): SGHRS, YFSETQ. The CDR3 has 15 amino acids. The CDR3 DNA sequence: TGCGCCAGCAGCTTTACAAGGGGAGCAGCCTCTGAAGCTTTCTTT. As protein: CASSFTRGAASEAFF. Looking up the rest from reference TRBV5-1 and TRBJ1-1 gives the full variable domain: KAGVTQTPRYLIKTRGQQVTLSCSPISGHRSVSWYQQTPGQGLQFLFEYFSETQRNKGNFPGRFSGRQFSNSRSEMNVSTLELGDSALYLCASSFTRGAASEAFFGQGTRLTVV.

This chain joins TRBV6-5 and TRBJ2-1; D perhaps matches TRBD2 (6 bases). The CDR3 is 13 residues long. V was pared by 6 bases and J by 4 bases, with 10 bases between. Per the germline V gene, CDR1 is MNHEY and CDR2 is SVGAGI. The DNA for the CDR3 is TGTGCCAGCAGACCGGGGGTTTACAATGAGCAGTTCTTC. Translating gives CASRPGVYNEQFF.

V and J are TRBV7-2 and TRBJ1-2; unclear D gene. The CDR3 runs to 14 residues. Germline V gene data show CDR1 as SGHTA and CDR2 as FQGNSA. V lost 5 bases and J 3 bases, leaving 13 bases between the germline ends. The CDR3 DNA is TGTGCCAGCAGCCCGCCCGACACTTACTATGGCTACACCTTC. This translates into CASSPPDTYYGYTF.

The chain has TRBV4-3 and TRBJ1-2; D is unclear. The germline V gene encodes CDR1 LGHNA and CDR2 YSLEER. V gave up 0 bases and J gave up 4 bases, with 3 bases separating them. There are 12 residues in the CDR3. The CDR3 sequence: CASSQDTYGYTF. The DNA of the CDR3 is TGCGCCAGCAGCCAAGATACCTATGGCTACACCTTC.

This clone is labeled as medium-sized (0.01 to 0.1%). The DNA for the CDR3 is TGTGCCAGCAGCCTCGGTAGGGCTGAAGCTTTCTTT. This codes for CASSLGRAEAFF. The chain couples TRBV7-9 to TRBJ1-1; D call uncertain. The CDR3 runs to 12 residues. From germline, CDR1 is SEHNR and CDR2 FQNEAQ (reference sequence). V lost 5 bases, J lost 6 bases, and 10 bases lay in between.

CDR3 sequence (DNA): TGTGCCAGCAGCTTATCATTTCCGGCTAATGAAAAACTGTTTTTT. Translated: CASSLSFPANEKLFF. This chain uses TRBV7-9 with TRBJ1-4; no firm D call. V was trimmed by 2 bases and J by 3 bases, leaving 10 bases between them. This CDR3 contains 15 residues. Germline V gives CDR1 SEHNR, CDR2 FQNEAQ (reference sequence).

This sequence joins TRBV5-6 and TRBJ1-1; D is unresolved. There are 15 residues in the CDR3. V was pared by 4 bases and J by 5 bases, with 18 bases between. The germline V gene encodes CDR1 SGHDT and CDR2 YYEEEE. CDR3 nucleotides: TGTGCCAGCAGCCTCTTTGGAGGTGAACGTACTGAAGCTTTCTTT. Protein sequence: CASSLFGGERTEAFF.